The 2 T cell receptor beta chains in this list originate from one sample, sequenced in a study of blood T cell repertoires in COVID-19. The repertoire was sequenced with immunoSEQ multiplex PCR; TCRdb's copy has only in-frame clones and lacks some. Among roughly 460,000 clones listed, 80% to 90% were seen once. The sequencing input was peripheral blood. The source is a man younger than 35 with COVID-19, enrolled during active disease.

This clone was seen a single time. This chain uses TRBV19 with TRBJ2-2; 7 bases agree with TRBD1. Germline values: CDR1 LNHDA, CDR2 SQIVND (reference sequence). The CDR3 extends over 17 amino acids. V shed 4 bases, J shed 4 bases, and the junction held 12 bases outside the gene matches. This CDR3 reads CASSTGTVWAITGELFF. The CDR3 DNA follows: TGTGCCAGTAGTACGGGGACAGTGTGGGCTATCACCGGGGAGCTGTTTTTT. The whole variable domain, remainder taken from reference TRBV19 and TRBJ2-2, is DGGITQSPKYLFRKEGQNVTLSCEQNLNHDAMYWYRQDPGQGLRLIYYSQIVNDFQKGDIAEGYSVSREKKESFPLTVTSAQKNPTAFYLCASSTGTVWAITGELFFGEGSRLTVL.

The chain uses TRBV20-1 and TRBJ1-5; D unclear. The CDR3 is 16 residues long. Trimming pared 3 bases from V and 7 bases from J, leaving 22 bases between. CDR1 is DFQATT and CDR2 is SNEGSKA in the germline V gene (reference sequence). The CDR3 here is CSASGPVAGVRQPQHF. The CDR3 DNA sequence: TGCAGTGCTAGTGGTCCGGTCGCGGGTGTAAGACAGCCCCAGCATTTT.